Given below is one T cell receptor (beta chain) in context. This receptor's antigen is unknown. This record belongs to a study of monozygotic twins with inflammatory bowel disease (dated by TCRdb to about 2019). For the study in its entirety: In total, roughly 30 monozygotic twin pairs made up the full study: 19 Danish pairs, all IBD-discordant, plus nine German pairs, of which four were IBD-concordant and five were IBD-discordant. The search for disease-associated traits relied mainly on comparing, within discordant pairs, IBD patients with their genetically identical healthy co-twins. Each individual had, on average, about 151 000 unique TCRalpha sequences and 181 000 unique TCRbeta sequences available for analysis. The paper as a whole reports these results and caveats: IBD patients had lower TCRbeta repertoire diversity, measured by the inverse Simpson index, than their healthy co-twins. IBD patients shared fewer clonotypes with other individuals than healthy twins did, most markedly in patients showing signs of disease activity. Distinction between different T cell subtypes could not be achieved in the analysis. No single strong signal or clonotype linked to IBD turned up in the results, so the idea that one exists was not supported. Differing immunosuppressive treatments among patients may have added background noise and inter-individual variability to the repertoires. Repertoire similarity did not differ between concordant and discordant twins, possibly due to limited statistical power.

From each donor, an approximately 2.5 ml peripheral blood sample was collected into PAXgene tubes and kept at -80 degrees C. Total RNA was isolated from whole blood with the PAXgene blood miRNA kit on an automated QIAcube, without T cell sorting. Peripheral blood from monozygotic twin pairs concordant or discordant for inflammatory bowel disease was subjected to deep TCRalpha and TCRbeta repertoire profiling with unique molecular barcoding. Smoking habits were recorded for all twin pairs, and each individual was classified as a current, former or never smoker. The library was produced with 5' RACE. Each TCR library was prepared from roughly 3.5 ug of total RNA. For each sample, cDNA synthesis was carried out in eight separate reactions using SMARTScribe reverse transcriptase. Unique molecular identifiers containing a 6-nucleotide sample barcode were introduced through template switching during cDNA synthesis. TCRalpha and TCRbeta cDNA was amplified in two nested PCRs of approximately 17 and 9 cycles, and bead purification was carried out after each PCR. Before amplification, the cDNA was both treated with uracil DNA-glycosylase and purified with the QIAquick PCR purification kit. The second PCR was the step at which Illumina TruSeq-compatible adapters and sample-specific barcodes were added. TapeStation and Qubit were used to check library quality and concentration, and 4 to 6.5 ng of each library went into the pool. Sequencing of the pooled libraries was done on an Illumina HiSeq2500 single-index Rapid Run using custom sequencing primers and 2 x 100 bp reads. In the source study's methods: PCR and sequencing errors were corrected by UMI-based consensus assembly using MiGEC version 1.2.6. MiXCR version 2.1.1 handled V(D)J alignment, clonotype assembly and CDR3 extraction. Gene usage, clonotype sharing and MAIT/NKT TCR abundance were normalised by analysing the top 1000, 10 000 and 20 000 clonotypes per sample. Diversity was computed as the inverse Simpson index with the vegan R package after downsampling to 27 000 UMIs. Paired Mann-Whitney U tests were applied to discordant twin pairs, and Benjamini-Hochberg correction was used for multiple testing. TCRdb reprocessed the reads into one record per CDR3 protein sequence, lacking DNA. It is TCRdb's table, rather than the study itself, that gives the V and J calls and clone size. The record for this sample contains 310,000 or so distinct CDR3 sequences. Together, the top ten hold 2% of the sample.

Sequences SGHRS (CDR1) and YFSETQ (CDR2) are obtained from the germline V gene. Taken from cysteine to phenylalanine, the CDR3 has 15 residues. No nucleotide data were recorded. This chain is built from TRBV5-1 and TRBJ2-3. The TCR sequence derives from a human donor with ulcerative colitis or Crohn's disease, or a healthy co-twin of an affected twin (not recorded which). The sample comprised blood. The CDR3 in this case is CVSSLGGARTDTQYF.